In its sample, the clone carrying this T cell receptor (beta chain) was seen once. Its antigen is as yet unknown. Tuberculin skin test and IGRA determined adolescents' latent tuberculosis status at entry. The data were produced by immunoSEQ multiplex PCR, yet TCRdb's version contains in-frame clones alone and is incomplete. The data show about 45,000 clones, with about 95% seen just once and 1.9% held by the top ten. The sample originates from a study of T cells in tuberculosis. Broader study findings: Using the GMM-specific repertoire gave nearly 90% accuracy versus approximately 70% with motifs. The TCR-beta difference was not significant; alpha differences partly reflected length. Samples were chosen by availability of cryopreserved specimens.

The CDR3 is 14 amino acids. J lost 2 bases, V lost 10 bases, and 8 bases had no gene match. Looked up from germline, CDR1 is MNHNY and CDR2 is SVGAGI (reference sequence). V gene TRBV6-6 combines with J gene TRBJ1-3; 7 nucleotides align to TRBD1. This sequence originates from a donor between 10 and 29 years old with latent tuberculosis or without tuberculosis infection. Some clones in this sample may be carry-over from other donors' samples. The sequenced sample was PBMCs. The CDR3 DNA sequence: TGTGCCATTGGGACAGATGAGGCTGGAAACACCATATATTTT. The encoded protein is CAIGTDEAGNTIYF.